The 19 T cell receptor beta chains in this list originate from one sample, sequenced in a study of cytomegalovirus exposure and HLA in healthy donors. The PCR ran on 60 Vbeta and 13 Jbeta primers. Using immunoSEQ multiplex PCR, the repertoire was profiled, and TCRdb retains in-frame clones only, with some absent. The profile covers 130,000 or so clones, with 76% appearing a single time and around 2% taken by the ten largest. The sequencing sample was made of PBMCs. Source of these receptors: a female donor in good health and CMV-seropositive.

The V gene is TRBV7-2, the J gene TRBJ2-1; 7 bases map to TRBD2. After removal of 8 bases from V and 8 bases from J, the junction contained 3 bases not matched to a gene. In germline, CDR1 is SGHTA, CDR2 FQGNSA. The CDR3 covers 11 residues. The CDR3 here is CASGDYDEQFF. Here the CDR3 DNA reads TGTGCCAGCGGGGACTATGATGAGCAGTTCTTC.

The chain carries TRBV19 and TRBJ1-1, with 9 bases matching TRBD1. The CDR3 runs 14 residues. V shed 7 bases and J 2 bases; nucleotides not matched to a gene: 5. Per the germline V gene, CDR1 is LNHDA and CDR2 is SQIVND (reference sequence). CDR3 sequence: CASTEGQGNTEAFF. For the CDR3, the DNA is TGTGCCAGTACAGAGGGACAGGGAAACACTGAAGCTTTCTTT.

This chain connects TRBV30 to TRBJ1-5; a weak D match, TRBD1 (6 bases). The ends were cut back, 2 bases at V and 1 base at J, with 6 bases in the middle. Germline CDR1 and CDR2: GTSNPN and SVGIG (reference sequence). The length of the CDR3 is 13 residues. The CDR3 nucleotides read TGTGCCTGGAGTCAGGGGAGCAATCAGCCCCAGCATTTT. As protein: CAWSQGSNQPQHF.

This chain joins TRBV2 and TRBJ1-6, with 7 bases that match TRBD1. The V gene end was trimmed by 4 bases and the J gene end by 7 bases; junction bases not matched to a gene: 1. This CDR3 region has 13 residues. In germline, CDR1 is SNHLY, CDR2 FYNNEI. As DNA, the CDR3 is TGTGCCAGCAGTGCGACAGGGAATTCACCCCTCCACTTT. Translating gives CASSATGNSPLHF.

The V gene is TRBV27, the J gene TRBJ1-5, with TRBD1 as a possible D gene (5 bases). The CDR3 sequence is 12 residues long. The V end was cut by 6 bases, the J end by 4 bases, with 7 bases between. Per germline, CDR1 MNHEY and CDR2 SMNVEV (reference sequence). For the CDR3, the DNA is TGTGCCAGCAGGGGGCTGAATCAGCCCCAGCATTTT. Translated, it gives CASRGLNQPQHF.

The gene calls are TRBV7-2 and TRBJ1-1; D remains unclear. Looked up from germline, CDR1 is SGHTA and CDR2 is FQGNSA. The CDR3 is 14 amino acids. Trimming shortened V by 0 bases and J by 4 bases, and 9 bases separated the two germline ends. The CDR3 region is CASSLAGSPTEAFF. The CDR3 DNA sequence: TGTGCCAGCAGCTTAGCCGGTAGTCCCACTGAAGCTTTCTTT.

This rearrangement joins TRBV7-3 to TRBJ2-1; tentatively, D is TRBD1 (6 bases). Per germline, CDR1 SGHTA and CDR2 FQGTGA. CDR3 length: 14 amino acids. Trimming stripped 1 base from V and 4 bases from J, with 8 bases between. The CDR3 is CASSLSTGYNEQFF. In DNA, the CDR3 is TGTGCCAGCAGCTTAAGCACAGGGTACAATGAGCAGTTCTTC. The full variable domain, in which reference TRBV7-3 and TRBJ2-1 provide the parts outside the CDR3, is GAGVSQTPSNKVTEKGKYVELRCDPISGHTALYWYRQSLGQGPEFLIYFQGTGAADDSGLPNDRFFAVRPEGSVSTLKIQRTERGDSAVYLCASSLSTGYNEQFFGPGTRLTVL.

CDR3 sequence: CASSASGKHEQYF. The DNA of the CDR3 is TGTGCCAGCAGCGCTAGCGGGAAGCACGAGCAGTACTTC. The rearrangement joins TRBV7-7 to TRBJ2-7, with 9 bases identical to TRBD2. CDR1 is SSHAT, CDR2 FNYEAQ, per germline (reference sequence). V lost 5 bases, J lost 5 bases, and 4 bases stayed unmatched. This CDR3 has 13 residues.

V is TRBV5-6 and J is TRBJ2-1, with a weak D call TRBD1 (5 bases). V was clipped by 5 bases and J by 0 bases, with 15 bases between them. Germline V gives CDR1 SGHDT, CDR2 YYEEEE. This CDR3 is built from 16 residues. This chain's CDR3 is CASRPTVLSSYNEQFF. The CDR3 bases are TGTGCCAGCAGACCGACAGTGCTGAGCTCCTACAATGAGCAGTTCTTC.

The chain has TRBV28 and TRBJ2-7, with a weak D call TRBD1 (5 bases). CDR3 length: 13 residues. The V end was cut by 6 bases, the J end by 0 bases, with 9 bases between. Germline V gene sequence: CDR1 MDHEN, CDR2 SYDVKM. CDR3 coding DNA: TGTGCCAGCAGGAGGACATCCTCCTACGAGCAGTACTTC. Protein sequence: CASRRTSSYEQYF.

This chain uses TRBV5-5 with TRBJ2-1; weak D call: TRBD1 (5 bases). The germline CDR1 and CDR2 sequences are SGHKS and YYEKEE (reference sequence). CDR3 length: 15 amino acids. V lost 2 bases to trimming and J lost 5 bases, with 14 bases between them. DNA of the CDR3: TGTGCCAGCAGCTTAGGACACCCTCGGGACAATGAGCAGTTCTTC. Its translation is CASSLGHPRDNEQFF.

The chain combines TRBV7-8 with TRBJ1-5; 7 bases align to TRBD1. CDR1 is SGHVS, CDR2 FQNEAQ, per germline. V trimming: 4 bases; J trimming: 5 bases; junction bases outside the gene matches: 11. This CDR3 is built from 16 residues. The CDR3: CASSSRTGVRDQPQHF. The CDR3 coding sequence is TGTGCCAGCAGCTCCAGAACAGGGGTGCGAGATCAGCCCCAGCATTTT.

Concerning this clone: A read error may account for a junction end that differs from germline. The V call is TRBV6-5, the J call TRBJ2-7, with 12 bases that match TRBD2. CDR3 length equals 13 residues. The germline V gene encodes CDR1 MNHEY and CDR2 SVGAGI. This CDR3 is CATSTLAGGGFDF. CDR3 bases: TGTGCCACCAGCACCCTAGCGGGAGGGGGTTTTGACTTC.

This chain uses TRBV27 with TRBJ2-3, with D uncertain. The germline V and J ends were trimmed by 2 bases and 0 bases, with 9 bases remaining between them. The CDR3 is 15 residues long. Germline CDR1 MNHEY, CDR2 SMNVEV (reference sequence). The CDR3 DNA follows: TGTGCCAGCAGTTTAAGAGACATCAGCACAGATACGCAGTATTTT. This gives the protein CASSLRDISTDTQYF.

The gene calls are TRBV10-1 and TRBJ2-7; 7 nucleotides line up with TRBD1. J was trimmed by 6 bases and V by 4 bases; bases with no gene match: 12. The CDR3 length is 15 residues. From germline, CDR1 is WNHNN and CDR2 SYGVQD (reference sequence). The DNA of the CDR3 is TGCGCCAGCAGTGGACCGGGACAGTCTTTGCGCGAGCAGTACTTC. Amino acid sequence: CASSGPGQSLREQYF.

The V and J genes are TRBV10-2 and TRBJ2-5; D is perhaps TRBD2 (6 bases). The CDR3 spans 13 residues. Trimming pared 5 bases from V and 4 bases from J, leaving 11 bases between. Germline V CDR1 and CDR2: WSHSY, SAAADI. The CDR3 here is CASSLTGLETQYF. The CDR3 DNA follows: TGCGCCAGCAGTTTGACGGGACTAGAGACCCAGTACTTC.

The chain is built from TRBV19 and TRBJ1-2, with no clear D. Germline CDR1 is LNHDA and CDR2 is SQIVND (reference sequence). The CDR3 is made up of 13 amino acids. Between the trimmed V and J ends, which lost 3 bases and 4 bases, there was a span of 9 bases. Here the CDR3 DNA reads TGTGCCAGTAGTATGCAGGAAATCTATGGCTACACCTTC. This sequence encodes CASSMQEIYGYTF.

The count of this clone is one. The gene calls are TRBV5-4 and TRBJ1-5; D gene ambiguous. This CDR3 contains 14 residues. Germline V gene sequence: CDR1 SGHNT, CDR2 YYREEE (reference sequence). V lost 4 bases and J 7 bases, leaving 15 bases between the germline ends. CDR3 amino acids: CASSPGVDGQPQHF. The CDR3 region has the DNA TGTGCCAGCAGCCCCGGGGTCGATGGGCAGCCCCAGCATTTT. The full variable domain, rest sourced from reference TRBV5-4 and TRBJ1-5, is ETGVTQSPTHLIKTRGQQVTLRCSSQSGHNTVSWYQQALGQGPQFIFQYYREEENGRGNFPPRFSGLQFPNYSSELNVNALELDDSALYLCASSPGVDGQPQHFGDGTRLSIL.

This chain joins TRBV5-1 and TRBJ1-3; TRBD1 agrees at 9 bases. The junction had 4 bases not matched to a gene; V was cut back by 4 bases and J by 2 bases. From germline, CDR1 is SGHRS and CDR2 YFSETQ. This CDR3 is 15 amino acids long. The CDR3, as DNA: TGCGCCAGCAGCCCGTGGACAGGGGCTGGAAACACCATATATTTT. It translates to CASSPWTGAGNTIYF.